This T cell receptor (beta chain) originates from a study of tumor-infiltrating lymphocytes in primary liver carcinoma. Study-wide results and caveats: Researchers found tumor-adjacent and tumor-blood pairs overlapped less than tumor region pairs. The bulk unsorted samples meant that CD4+ and CD8+ repertoires went uncompared. Tumor specimens were characterized by a significantly higher top-250-clone fraction than blood (p = 0.039).

Blood RNA was derived from unsorted whole blood, and germline DNA was extracted too. Collection of roughly 4 milliliters of peripheral blood took place before surgery. A single count supports this clonotype. Antigen unknown. TCR beta cDNA came from roughly 0.45 ug total RNA, primed with a constant-region primer. Three rounds of nested multiplex PCR with slightly modified ARM-PCR produced TCR beta libraries. A C-beta reverse primer was combined with TRBV1-TRBV30 forward primers in the first two PCR rounds, and each round had 9 to 10 cycles. TCRdb re-derived calls from the multiplex PCR reads in MiXCR, one entry per CDR3 protein. The sample lists 300,000 to 350,000 distinct CDR3 sequences, 65% occurring once. Germline loops: CDR1 SGHAT, CDR2 FQNNGV. This CDR3 contains 15 residues. V was pared by 7 bases and J by 2 bases, with 9 bases of the junction left unmatched.

This sequence was found in a man aged 40-55 years with primary liver carcinoma and hepatitis B virus infection. The chain links TRBV11-2 to TRBJ2-3; 7 bases align to TRBD1. The sequenced sample consisted of peripheral blood. The CDR3 nucleotides read TGTGCCAGCAACTATCCCGGGACAGACACAGATACGCAGTATTTT. Its protein product is CASNYPGTDTDTQYF.